These 18 T cell receptor beta chains came from one sample sequenced in a study of cytomegalovirus exposure and HLA in healthy donors. PCR amplification relied on 60 Vbeta primers (plus 13 Jbeta primers). Sequencing used immunoSEQ multiplex PCR; TCRdb keeps in-frame clones, though not all of them. Of some 140,000 clones in the sample, approximately 70% were seen once. The sequencing input was PBMCs. The source is a middle-aged woman in good health and CMV-seronegative.

V gene TRBV7-9 combines with J gene TRBJ2-1, with TRBD2 matching over 10 bases. Germline CDR1 is SEHNR and CDR2 is FQNEAQ (reference sequence). V lost 5 bases, J lost 4 bases, and 17 bases stayed unmatched. The CDR3 is made up of 19 amino acids. The CDR3 DNA follows: TGTGCCAGCAGCCCAGGGTTAGACTTAGCGGGGGGCGTTTACAATGAGCAGTTCTTC. Translating gives CASSPGLDLAGGVYNEQFF.

This clone occurred once. The J gene is TRBJ2-3, the V gene TRBV2, with 15 positions matching TRBD2. The germline CDR1 and CDR2 sequences are SNHLY and FYNNEI. This CDR3 has 16 residues. Trimming cost V 7 bases and J 4 bases; bases outside gene matches: 6. CDR3: CASKGGLAGGADTQYF. The CDR3 DNA is TGTGCCAGCAAAGGGGGACTAGCGGGGGGCGCAGATACGCAGTATTTT. Full variable domain (remainder filled in from reference TRBV2 and TRBJ2-3): EPEVTQTPSHQVTQMGQEVILRCVPISNHLYFYWYRQILGQKVEFLVSFYNNEISEKSEIFDDQFSVERPDGSNFTLKIRSTKLEDSAMYFCASKGGLAGGADTQYFGPGTRLTVL.

A single count supports this clone. The J gene is TRBJ1-2, the V gene TRBV5-4; D is perhaps TRBD1 (5 bases). The length of the CDR3 is 12 residues. Between the trimmed V and J ends, which lost 4 bases and 4 bases, there was a span of 8 bases. Germline-derived CDR1 and CDR2 are SGHNT and YYREEE (reference sequence). The CDR3 spells CASSVDSYGYTF. CDR3 sequence (DNA): TGTGCCAGCAGCGTTGACAGCTATGGCTACACCTTC.

This clone has a handful of counts. The CDR3 bases are TGTGCCAGCACCCCGACAGGAAAGGACACAGATACGCAGTATTTT. Translated, it gives CASTPTGKDTDTQYF. The chain is built from TRBV5-6 and TRBJ2-3, with D possibly matching TRBD1 (6 bases). Trimming removed 6 bases at V and 2 bases at J, with 16 bases between. The CDR3 length is 15 residues. CDR1 is SGHDT, CDR2 YYEEEE, per germline. The full variable domain, in which reference TRBV5-6 and TRBJ2-3 provide the parts outside the CDR3, is DAGVTQSPTHLIKTRGQQVTLRCSPKSGHDTVSWYQQALGQGPQFIFQYYEEEERQRGNFPDRFSGHQFPNYSSELNVNALLLGDSALYLCASTPTGKDTDTQYFGPGTRLTVL.

The rearrangement joins TRBV5-4 to TRBJ2-5; TRBD2 matches at 7 bases. The J segment lost 2 bases and the V segment lost 4 bases, leaving 5 bases of the junction unmatched. This CDR3 is built from 14 residues. Germline loops: CDR1 SGHNT, CDR2 YYREEE (reference sequence). The CDR3: CASSLQRGQETQYF. For the CDR3, the DNA is TGTGCCAGCAGCCTCCAGCGGGGACAAGAGACCCAGTACTTC. Variable domain in full (rest from reference TRBV5-4 and TRBJ2-5): ETGVTQSPTHLIKTRGQQVTLRCSSQSGHNTVSWYQQALGQGPQFIFQYYREEENGRGNFPPRFSGLQFPNYSSELNVNALELDDSALYLCASSLQRGQETQYFGPGTRLLVL.

In its sample, this clone was seen a few times. The gene calls are TRBV29-1 and TRBJ1-1; D is perhaps TRBD1 (5 bases). The V and J ends lost 7 bases and 5 bases respectively, with 17 bases between them. The CDR3 is made up of 13 amino acids. Germline V CDR1 and CDR2: SQVTM, ANQGSEA. The CDR3 DNA reads as TGCAGCGCCGGGACTCCCCGCGGGACTGAAGCTTTCTTT. This codes for CSAGTPRGTEAFF. Using reference TRBV29-1 and TRBJ1-1 for the parts outside the CDR3, the full variable domain is SAVISQKPSRDICQRGTSLTIQCQVDSQVTMMFWYRQQPGQSLTLIATANQGSEATYESGFVIDKFPISRPNLTFSTLTVSNMSPEDSSIYLCSAGTPRGTEAFFGQGTRLTVV.

V is TRBV6-1 and J is TRBJ1-2, with a weak D call TRBD1 (6 bases). The ends were cut back, 2 bases at V and 3 bases at J, with 13 bases in the middle. Germline V gives CDR1 MNHNS, CDR2 SASEGT. This CDR3 region has 15 residues. In nucleotides, the CDR3 is TGTGCCAGCAGTGAAACCGGGACATTCTACTATGGCTACACCTTC. This encodes CASSETGTFYYGYTF.

The V call is TRBV5-1, the J call TRBJ1-2; 9 bases are a match to TRBD1. V shed 0 bases and J 8 bases; nucleotides not matched to a gene: 8. The CDR3 has 15 residues. CDR1 and CDR2 from the germline V gene are SGHRS and YFSETQ. For the CDR3, the DNA is TGCGCCAGCAGCTTGGGGGAACAGGGGGCGCGGGGCTACACCTTC. Amino acid sequence: CASSLGEQGARGYTF. Using reference TRBV5-1 and TRBJ1-2 for the parts outside the CDR3, the full variable domain is KAGVTQTPRYLIKTRGQQVTLSCSPISGHRSVSWYQQTPGQGLQFLFEYFSETQRNKGNFPGRFSGRQFSNSRSEMNVSTLELGDSALYLCASSLGEQGARGYTFGSGTRLTVV.

The chain uses TRBV5-1 and TRBJ2-5; 9 bases are shared with TRBD1. Germline V gives CDR1 SGHRS, CDR2 YFSETQ. Trimming removed 0 bases from V and 5 bases from J; junction bases left unmatched: 5. This CDR3 comprises 15 residues. The CDR3 here is CASSLGDRARETQYF. Written as DNA, the CDR3 is TGCGCCAGCAGCTTGGGGGACAGGGCGAGGGAGACCCAGTACTTC.

The gene calls are TRBV19 and TRBJ1-6; D possibly corresponds to TRBD1 (6 bases). The germline V gene has CDR1 LNHDA and CDR2 SQIVND (reference sequence). V lost 5 bases and J 5 bases, leaving 13 bases between the germline ends. This CDR3 comprises 15 residues. Here the CDR3 reads CASSPSGHHNSPLHF. The CDR3 coding sequence is TGTGCCAGTAGTCCCTCGGGACACCATAATTCACCCCTCCACTTT.

CDR3 DNA: TGCGCCAGCAGCCAAACAGGGAGCTCCTACAATGAGCAGTTCTTC. Its protein is CASSQTGSSYNEQFF. This chain links TRBV4-3 with TRBJ2-1; D possibly corresponds to TRBD1 (6 bases). V shed 2 bases and J shed 0 bases, with 8 bases lying between them. The CDR3 contains 15 residues. Germline values: CDR1 LGHNA, CDR2 YSLEER.

This chain links TRBV4-3 with TRBJ2-5, with D maybe TRBD1 (6 bases). The V gene lost 0 bases and the J gene lost 4 bases, with 15 bases spanning the gap. The germline V gene encodes CDR1 LGHNA and CDR2 YSLEER. The CDR3 totals 16 residues. CDR3 nucleotides: TGCGCCAGCAGCCAAGACGTACAGGGCAGAGGAGAGACCCAGTACTTC. Translation: CASSQDVQGRGETQYF.

Written as DNA, the CDR3 is TGTGCCAGTAGTATATCTGGGGGGGGCTCCTACGAGCAGTACTTC. It encodes CASSISGGGSYEQYF. The chain carries TRBV19 and TRBJ2-7, with TRBD2 identical over 7 bases. After removal of 2 bases from V and 0 bases from J, the junction contained 4 bases not matched to a gene. Germline lookup yields CDR1 LNHDA and CDR2 SQIVND (reference sequence). This CDR3 comprises 15 residues.

This clone has ten or more counts. The gene calls are TRBV9 and TRBJ2-1, with 8 nucleotides matching TRBD1. CDR1 is SGDLS, CDR2 YYNGEE, per germline. V lost 4 bases, J lost 0 bases, and 3 bases stayed unmatched. The CDR3 has 15 amino acids. The CDR3 DNA reads TGTGCCAGCAGCATGACAGGGGCCTCCTACAATGAGCAGTTCTTC. Its translation is CASSMTGASYNEQFF. Full variable domain (missing parts from reference TRBV9 and TRBJ2-1): DSGVTQTPKHLITATGQRVTLRCSPRSGDLSVYWYQQSLDQGLQFLIQYYNGEERAKGNILERFSAQQFPDLHSELNLSSLELGDSALYFCASSMTGASYNEQFFGPGTRLTVL.

Worth noting for this clone: One end of the junction fails to match germline, which may point to a read error. This chain uses TRBV7-9 with TRBJ2-3; TRBD1 aligns across 8 bases. CDR1 SEHNR and CDR2 FQNEAQ come from the germline V gene (reference sequence). This CDR3 spans 18 amino acids. CDR3 sequence reads: CSSSSSRTGKVVWGTQYF. The CDR3 DNA sequence: TGTTCCAGCAGCTCATCCCGGACAGGGAAGGTAGTTTGGGGTACGCAGTATTTT. Full variable domain (missing parts from reference TRBV7-9 and TRBJ2-3): DTGVSQNPRHKITKRGQNVTFRCDPISEHNRLYWYRQTLGQGPEFLTYFQNEAQLEKSRLLSDRFSAERPKGSFSTLEIQRTEQGDSAMYLCSSSSSRTGKVVWGTQYFGPGTRLTVL.

CDR3 loop: CASSGGDTQYF. The CDR3 DNA sequence: TGTGCCAGCAGTGGCGGAGATACGCAGTATTTT. V is TRBV6-1 and J is TRBJ2-3, with D uncertain. The CDR3 covers 11 residues. The V end lost 4 bases, the J end lost 5 bases, and 4 bases lay between the germline ends. CDR1 and CDR2 (germline): MNHNS, SASEGT.

This clone was observed a few times. CDR3 nucleotides: TGTGCCAGCAGCTCAGTAGGGAGAAGGAATCAGCCCCAGCATTTT. Its protein product is CASSSVGRRNQPQHF. This rearrangement joins TRBV7-2 to TRBJ1-5; D is undetermined. CDR1 is SGHTA, CDR2 FQGNSA, per germline. CDR3 size: 15 residues. Deletions cut 4 bases from V and 4 bases from J, with 14 bases between.

The genes are TRBV18 and TRBJ2-7, with D possibly matching TRBD1 (5 bases). This CDR3 region has 17 residues. V lost 0 bases, J lost 2 bases, and 17 bases lay in between. Per germline, CDR1 KGHSH and CDR2 LQKENI. As DNA, the CDR3 is TGTGCCAGCTCACCACCAGGGCAGGGTTCCACCCCCTACGAGCAGTACTTC. Amino acid sequence: CASSPPGQGSTPYEQYF. The entire variable domain, with the rest obtained from reference TRBV18 and TRBJ2-7, is as follows: NAGVMQNPRHLVRRRGQEARLRCSPMKGHSHVYWYRQLPEEGLKFMVYLQKENIIDESGMPKERFSAEFPKEGPSILRIQQVVRGDSAAYFCASSPPGQGSTPYEQYFGPGTRLTVT.